Here is one T cell receptor beta chain with its context. Participants' reported clinical history set cohort assignment. The record originates from a study of blood T cell repertoires in COVID-19. Germline loops: CDR1 SGHNT, CDR2 YYREEE (reference sequence). This CDR3 has 14 residues. V dropped 0 bases and J dropped 9 bases, with 16 bases sitting between them. Only in-frame clones appear in the TCRdb table, and some are missing; sequencing was by immunoSEQ multiplex PCR. Of a few hundred thousand clones listed, 80% to 90% were seen once; the top ten hold less than 2.5%. This chain uses TRBV5-4 with TRBJ2-7; a possible D gene is TRBD1 (6 bases). The sample comprised PBMCs or T cells enriched from blood (not recorded which). The origin of this receptor is a man aged 25-40 years who had recovered from COVID-19. CDR3 residues: CASSLEGTPYRQYF. DNA of the CDR3: TGTGCCAGCAGCTTGGAAGGGACACCGTATCGGCAGTACTTC.